This T cell receptor (beta chain) emerged from a study of CD8 T cells in ankylosing spondylitis. Points from the study as a whole: There was reportedly significant enrichment of clones that were disease-linked in matched ankylosing spondylitis synovial fluid. Characteristic of ankylosing spondylitis blood, it appeared, was a TCR beta motif comprising eight highly homologous variants.

Making the TCR beta libraries involved quantitative 5'-RACE with molecular barcodes. TCRdb recomputed calls from the 5' RACE reads with MiXCR, one row per CDR3 protein. The sample consists of a few hundred thousand distinct CDR3 sequences, 20% to 25% of them appearing once. Remarks on this clonotype: Its antigen is unknown.

This CDR3 is 15 amino acids long. Germline lookup yields CDR1 DFQATT and CDR2 SNEGSKA (reference sequence). Trimming pared 5 bases from V and 5 bases from J, leaving 18 bases between. The source is a male donor with ankylosing spondylitis. This chain links TRBV20-1 with TRBJ2-2; D may be TRBD1 (6 bases). Material: blood, either unsorted or a sorted T cell fraction (not recorded which). DNA of the CDR3: TGCAGTGCTCAGGGGTGGCGGATGGGAACCGGGGAGCTGTTTTTT. Amino acids: CSAQGWRMGTGELFF.